One and the same sample provided the 14 T cell receptor beta chains below, sequenced in a study of shared clonotypes between healthy human individuals. TCRdb keeps only in-frame clones here, not all; method: immunoSEQ multiplex PCR. The sample includes 950,000 to 1,100,000 clones, approximately 78% of them seen just once. The sample taken for sequencing was memory CD4+ T cells from PBMCs. Regarding subset: CD45RA-negative fraction. The receptors derive from a man in his late teens or twenties in good health. Some clones in this sample may be carry-over from other donors' samples.

This chain links TRBV27 with TRBJ1-5, with TRBD1 as a possible D gene (6 bases). Germline assignment: CDR1 MNHEY and CDR2 SMNVEV (reference sequence). With 2 bases removed from V and 5 bases from J, the gap between germline ends came to 13 bases. The CDR3 sequence is 15 residues long. This chain's CDR3 is CASSLRGGGYQPQHF. The CDR3 region has the DNA TGTGCCAGCAGTTTACGAGGGGGGGGGTATCAGCCCCAGCATTTT.

The rearrangement joins TRBV7-2 to TRBJ2-7; D is perhaps TRBD1 (6 bases). The CDR3 is 15 amino acids. V dropped 4 bases and J dropped 3 bases, with 16 bases sitting between them. From germline, CDR1 is SGHTA and CDR2 FQGNSA. Here the CDR3 DNA reads TGTGCCAGCAGCTCGTACAGGGATTCCCTCTACGAGCAGTACTTC. Translation gives CASSSYRDSLYEQYF.

This clone has more than one count but fewer than ten. The chain links TRBV29-1 to TRBJ2-5, with D possibly TRBD1 on 5 matching bases. The DNA end favors TRBJ2-7, so the J call may be wrong. There are 11 residues in the CDR3. Germline V gene lookup returns CDR1 SQVTM and CDR2 ANQGSEA. CDR3 coding DNA: TGCAGCGTTGGAAGGGGCTACGAGCAGTACTTC. Translating it yields CSVGRGYEQYF.

The rearrangement joins TRBV18 to TRBJ2-6; 7 nucleotides agree with TRBD1. Losses at the gene ends were 3 bases for V and 0 bases for J; bases not matched to a gene: 5. The CDR3 is 17 residues long. CDR1 is KGHSH and CDR2 is LQKENI in the germline V gene. The DNA for the CDR3 is TGTGCCAGCTCACCCGGGACAGTGACCTCTGGGGCCAACGTCCTGACTTTC. Its translation: CASSPGTVTSGANVLTF.

This sequence joins TRBV12-5 and TRBJ2-5; D may correspond to TRBD1 or TRBD2 (5 bases each). Germline V gene lookup returns CDR1 LGHNT and CDR2 FRNRAP. The CDR3 extends over 14 amino acids. Deletions cut 2 bases from V and 4 bases from J, with 11 bases between. The CDR3 region is CASGLWGSSETQYF. The CDR3 DNA follows: TGTGCTAGTGGTTTGTGGGGGAGTTCAGAGACCCAGTACTTC.

The rearrangement links TRBV23-1 to TRBJ1-5, with 9 nucleotides matching TRBD1. TRBV23-1 is an ORF; its function is uncertain. There are 17 residues in the CDR3. V trimming: 4 bases; J trimming: 9 bases; junction bases outside the gene matches: 16. For the CDR3, the DNA is TGCGCCAGCAGTCTACGGGGACAGGGCCCCCGCCATTTGCCCCAGCATTTT. Amino acid sequence: CASSLRGQGPRHLPQHF.

Points on this clone: Distinct nucleotide sequences in the sample also encode this CDR3. V usage is TRBV29-1 and J usage is TRBJ1-1; D is possibly TRBD1 (6 bases). The CDR3 totals 12 residues. The V end was cut by 4 bases, the J end by 2 bases, with 8 bases between. Germline V gene sequence: CDR1 SQVTM, CDR2 ANQGSEA. CDR3 loop: CSVAGGNTEAFF. The CDR3 bases are TGCAGCGTTGCGGGGGGCAACACTGAAGCTTTCTTT.

The gene calls are TRBV2 and TRBJ2-3, with 8 bases lining up with TRBD1. CDR1 SNHLY and CDR2 FYNNEI come from the germline V gene. Unmatched junction bases numbered 6, after V lost 2 bases and J lost 5 bases. CDR3 length equals 15 residues. The CDR3 bases are TGTGCCAGCAGTGAAAACAGGGGGACGGGAGATACGCAGTATTTT. Translated: CASSENRGTGDTQYF.

This clone was counted many times. The chain couples TRBV7-3 to TRBJ2-2; 12 nucleotides agree with TRBD2. Losses at the gene ends were 5 bases for V and 5 bases for J; bases not matched to a gene: 21. The CDR3 covers 21 residues. Germline V gene data show CDR1 as SGHTA and CDR2 as FQGTGA. The CDR3 spells CASSPHPLGLAGPSLTGELFF. The CDR3 nucleotides read TGTGCCAGCAGCCCGCACCCATTAGGACTAGCGGGACCATCTCTTACCGGGGAGCTGTTTTTT.

This clone turned up a few times. V and J are TRBV19 and TRBJ1-1, with unresolved D. This CDR3 contains 12 residues. V was shortened by 6 bases and J by 6 bases, with 11 bases between the two germline ends. CDR1 is LNHDA, CDR2 SQIVND, per germline (reference sequence). CDR3 sequence (DNA): TGTGCCAGTAGGGGAGAAGCCTCTGAAGCTTTCTTT. Its protein product is CASRGEASEAFF.

For the CDR3, the DNA is TGTGCCATCAGTGATACCCGGTGGGGCACGAACACTGAAGCTTTCTTT. It specifies CAISDTRWGTNTEAFF. The rearrangement links TRBV10-3 to TRBJ1-1; TRBD1 is a possible D gene (5 bases). The CDR3 consists of 16 residues. The V gene's germline CDR1 is ENHRY and CDR2 SYGVKD. V lost 3 bases and J lost 1, with 15 bases in between.

This chain joins TRBV7-8 and TRBJ1-1, with a possible D match to TRBD1 (6 bases). Germline values: CDR1 SGHVS, CDR2 FQNEAQ. CDR3 length equals 15 residues. Trimming left V 4 bases short and J 5 bases short, with 17 bases between. CDR3 sequence reads: CASSSDPYRATEAFF. The CDR3 DNA sequence: TGTGCCAGCAGCTCAGACCCTTACAGGGCGACTGAAGCTTTCTTT.

This clone was counted only a few times. J is TRBJ2-7 and V is TRBV28, with 11 positions matching TRBD2. Germline V gives CDR1 MDHEN, CDR2 SYDVKM. V lost 6 bases, J lost 2 bases, and 6 bases stayed unmatched. The CDR3 extends over 15 amino acids. CDR3 in DNA: TGTGCCAGCAGCTTAACACTAGCGGGAGCCTACGAGCAGTACTTC. Protein: CASSLTLAGAYEQYF.

This sequence joins TRBV15 and TRBJ1-1; D not resolved. The germline V and J ends were trimmed by 3 bases and 1 base, with 6 bases remaining between them. The CDR3 contains 13 residues. Per the germline V gene, CDR1 is LNHNV and CDR2 is YYDKDF (reference sequence). CDR3 region: CATSRAPNTEAFF. The CDR3 bases are TGTGCCACCAGCAGGGCGCCGAACACTGAAGCTTTCTTT. The variable domain in full, with the rest retrieved from reference TRBV15 and TRBJ1-1, is DAMVIQNPRYQVTQFGKPVTLSCSQTLNHNVMYWYQQKSSQAPKLLFHYYDKDFNNEADTPDNFQSRRPNTSFCFLDIRSPGLGDTAMYLCATSRAPNTEAFFGQGTRLTVV.